The 7 T cell receptor beta chains listed next were all sequenced from one sample in a study of identical twins. TCRdb reanalysed the 5' RACE reads using MiXCR and keeps one entry per CDR3 protein. Of roughly 1.6 million distinct CDR3 sequences in the sample, 32% were seen once. The specimen was cord blood. The receptors derive from a newborn girl in good health.

This chain joins TRBV7-8 and TRBJ1-5; D not certain. V gave up 0 bases and J gave up 3 bases, with 15 bases separating them. The germline CDR1 and CDR2 sequences are SGHVS and FQNEAQ. The length of the CDR3 is 17 residues. The CDR3 DNA sequence: TGTGCCAGCAGCTTAGCAGGGCTGCCCACCTTCAATCAGCCCCAGCATTTT. Amino acids: CASSLAGLPTFNQPQHF. Variable domain in full (rest from reference TRBV7-8 and TRBJ1-5): GAGVSQSPRYKVAKRGQDVALRCDPISGHVSLFWYQQALGQGPEFLTYFQNEAQLDKSGLPSDRFFAERPEGSVSTLKIQRTQQEDSAVYLCASSLAGLPTFNQPQHFGDGTRLSIL.

This chain's CDR3 is CASSYEGTSGGANTGELFF. CDR3 in DNA: TGTGCCAGCAGTTACGAAGGGACTAGCGGGGGGGCGAACACCGGGGAGCTGTTTTTT. This chain joins TRBV6-7 and TRBJ2-2; 16 nucleotides align to TRBD2. TRBV6-7 belongs to the ORF category, with a function that is uncertain. V lost 2 bases, J lost 0 bases, and 3 bases stayed unmatched. The CDR3 consists of 19 residues.

In DNA form, the CDR3 reads TGTGCCAGCGAGGGCGTAGGGTATCGAGAGACCCAGTACTTC. Translating gives CASEGVGYRETQYF. The chain employs TRBV2 and TRBJ2-5; TRBD2 is a possible D gene (5 bases). Between the trimmed V and J ends, which lost 8 bases and 4 bases, there was a span of 17 bases. The germline V gene encodes CDR1 SNHLY and CDR2 FYNNEI. This CDR3 has 14 amino acids.

The chain has TRBV4-2 and TRBJ2-3; no firm D call. Trimming left V 0 bases short and J 3 bases short, with 10 bases between. The germline gives CDR1 LGHNA, CDR2 YNFKEQ. The CDR3 sequence is 15 residues long. CDR3 coding DNA: TGTGCCAGCAGCCAAGAACGAGCTAGGACAGATACGCAGTATTTT. Its protein product is CASSQERARTDTQYF.

This clonotype was recorded a few times. The chain uses TRBV4-2 and TRBJ2-7; TRBD2 aligns across 7 bases. Trimming cost V 0 bases and J 5 bases; bases outside gene matches: 13. Germline CDR1 is LGHNA and CDR2 is YNFKEQ. CDR3 length equals 17 residues. CDR3 sequence (DNA): TGTGCCAGCAGCCAAGAGGGAAGCGGCAGTGGGGGGGACGAGCAGTACTTC. Its protein product is CASSQEGSGSGGDEQYF.

This clonotype has just a few counts. This chain links TRBV28 with TRBJ2-1, with unresolved D. The J call may be incorrect, as the DNA end agrees better with TRBJ2-7. Germline V gene data show CDR1 as MDHEN and CDR2 as SYDVKM. This CDR3 is 14 amino acids long. CDR3 sequence: CASSIPSSYNEQYF. The CDR3 DNA reads as TGTGCCAGCAGTATCCCCAGCTCCTACAATGAGCAGTACTTC.

This rearrangement joins TRBV7-6 to TRBJ2-3, with D possibly matching TRBD1 (5 bases). The V gene lost 0 bases and the J gene lost 1 base, with 11 bases spanning the gap. The CDR3 consists of 16 residues. CDR1 is SGHVS, CDR2 FNYEAQ, per germline. The CDR3 DNA is TGTGCCAGCAGCTTAGCAGCCAGGGCCCGCACAGATACGCAGTATTTT. It translates to CASSLAARARTDTQYF.